One T cell receptor (beta chain) is described in this entry. Germline CDR1 and CDR2: MNHNS and SASEGT. Trimming removed 2 bases from V and 3 bases from J, with 13 bases in between. The length of the CDR3 is 16 residues. The data belong to a study of blood T cell repertoires in COVID-19. Whole-study context: T cells, B-cell-depleted T cells, or PBMCs supplied cDNA or gDNA.

The authors' processing: Reference gene primer amplification yielded estimated nucleated cell counts. The assay was immunoSEQ multiplex PCR, and TCRdb's table has in-frame clones only and misses some. For V, J and clone size, that table is used; D and trimming come from the DNA. Among around 200,000 clones listed, around four fifths were seen once. J is TRBJ1-4 and V is TRBV6-1; D is perhaps TRBD1 (5 bases). The sequence derives from a woman aged 50 to 65 with acute or convalescent COVID-19. The sample comprised peripheral blood. The CDR3, as DNA: TGTGCCAGCAGTGAATGGGGAGGGGCGGCTAATGAAAAACTGTTTTTT. Its translation: CASSEWGGAANEKLFF.